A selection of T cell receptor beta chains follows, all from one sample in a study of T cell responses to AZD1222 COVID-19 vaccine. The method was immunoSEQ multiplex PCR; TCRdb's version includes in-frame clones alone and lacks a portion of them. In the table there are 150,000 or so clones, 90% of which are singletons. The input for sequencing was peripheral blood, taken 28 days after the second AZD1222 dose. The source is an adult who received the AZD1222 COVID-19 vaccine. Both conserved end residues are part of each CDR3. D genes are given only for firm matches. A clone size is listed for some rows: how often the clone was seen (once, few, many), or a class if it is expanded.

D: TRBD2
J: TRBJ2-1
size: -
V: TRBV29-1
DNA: TGCAGCGTTCTGGGTACTAGCGGGGGAGATGGAAAGCAGTTCTTC
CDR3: CSVLGTSGGDGKQFF

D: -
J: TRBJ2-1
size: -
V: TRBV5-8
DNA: TGTGCCAGCAGCAGCTTACAGGGTTACAATGAGCAGTTCTTC
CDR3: CASSSLQGYNEQFF

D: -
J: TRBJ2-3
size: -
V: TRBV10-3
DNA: TGTGCCATCAGAGGGAGCACAGATACGCAGTATTTT
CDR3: CAIRGSTDTQYF

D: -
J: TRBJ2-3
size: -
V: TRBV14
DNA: TGTGCCAGCAGCCTGGACATGTCAGTTCCAGATACGCAGTATTTT
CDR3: CASSLDMSVPDTQYF

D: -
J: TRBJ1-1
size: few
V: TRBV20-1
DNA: TGCAGTGCTAGTTCCGGGGCGGGCACTGAAGCTTTCTTT
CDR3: CSASSGAGTEAFF

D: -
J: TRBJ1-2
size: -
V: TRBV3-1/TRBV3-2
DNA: TGTGCCAGCAGCCAAGAGCCTGCTTTAGGCTATGGCTACACCTTC
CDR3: CASSQEPALGYGYTF

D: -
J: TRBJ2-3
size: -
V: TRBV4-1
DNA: TGCGCCAGCAGCCAGTCGGACCTGATTAATACGCAGTATTTT
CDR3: CASSQSDLINTQYF

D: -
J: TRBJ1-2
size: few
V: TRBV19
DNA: TGTGCCAGTACTCAGTCACCCCAAAGAACTGGCAGGAACTATGGCTACACCTTC
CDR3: CASTQSPQRTGRNYGYTF

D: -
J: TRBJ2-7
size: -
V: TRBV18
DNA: TGTGCCAGCTCACCACCGGGAATCTACGAGCAGTACTTC
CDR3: CASSPPGIYEQYF

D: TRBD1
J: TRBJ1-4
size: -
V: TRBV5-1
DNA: TGCGCCAGCAGCTTAGGGACAGAGAATGAAAAACTGTTTTTT
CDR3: CASSLGTENEKLFF

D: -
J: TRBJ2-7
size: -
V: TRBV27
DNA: TGTGCCAGCAGTTTCCTAGAGAGGGCTTACGAGCAGTACTTC
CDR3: CASSFLERAYEQYF

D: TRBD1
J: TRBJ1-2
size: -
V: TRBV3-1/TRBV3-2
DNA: TGTGCCAGCAGCCCCTTTGGGACAGCGGCGTCCTATGGCTACACCTTC
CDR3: CASSPFGTAASYGYTF

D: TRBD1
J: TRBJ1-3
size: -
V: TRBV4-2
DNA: TGTGCCAGCAGCTCCCGGGGACAGGGGGGAGGAAACACCATATATTTT
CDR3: CASSSRGQGGGNTIYF

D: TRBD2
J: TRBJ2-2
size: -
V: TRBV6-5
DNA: TGTGCCAGCAGTTACGCCCCGCTGGGAGGGGCCGGGGAGCTGTTTTTT
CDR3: CASSYAPLGGAGELFF

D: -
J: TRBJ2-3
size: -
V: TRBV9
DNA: TGTGCCAGCAGCGTAGGGGGGGTATCGCAGTATTTT
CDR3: CASSVGGVSQYF

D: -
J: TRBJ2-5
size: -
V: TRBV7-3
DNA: TGTGCCAGCAGCTTAGTGTCGGGGCAAACACAAGAGACCCAGTACTTC
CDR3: CASSLVSGQTQETQYF

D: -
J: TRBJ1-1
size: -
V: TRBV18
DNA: TGTGCCAGCTCACCTTCATCCACTGAAGCTTTCTTT
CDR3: CASSPSSTEAFF

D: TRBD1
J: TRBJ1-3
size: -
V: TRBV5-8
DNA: TGTGCCAGCAGCTTGGAGGACAGGGCTGGAAACACCATATATTTT
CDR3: CASSLEDRAGNTIYF

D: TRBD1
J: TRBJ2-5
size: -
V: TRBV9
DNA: TGTGCCAGCAGCGATGGACAGGGGGAGACCCAGTACTTC
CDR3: CASSDGQGETQYF

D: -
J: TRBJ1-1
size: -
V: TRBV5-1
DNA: TGCGCCAGCAGCTTCCAAGGGGGATACACTGAAGCTTTCTTT
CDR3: CASSFQGGYTEAFF

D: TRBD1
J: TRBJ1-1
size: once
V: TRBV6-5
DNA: TGTGCCAGCAGTACGCGACAGGGAGTGACAGCTTTCTTT
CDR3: CASSTRQGVTAFF

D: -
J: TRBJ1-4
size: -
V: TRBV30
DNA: TGTGCCTGGAGTGTAACCAGCTTTAATGAAAAACTGTTTTTT
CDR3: CAWSVTSFNEKLFF

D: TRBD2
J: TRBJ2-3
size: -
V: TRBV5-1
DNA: TGCGCCAGCAGCCCCGGCTCGTGGAGCGGGGGACGATCAGATACGCAGTATTTT
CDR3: CASSPGSWSGGRSDTQYF

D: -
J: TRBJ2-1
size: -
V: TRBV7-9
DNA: TGTGCCAGCAGCTTAACCAGCGGTAACTACAATGAGCAGTTCTTC
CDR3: CASSLTSGNYNEQFF

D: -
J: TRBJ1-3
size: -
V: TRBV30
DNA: TGTGCCTGGAGTGGGTCAAACACCATATATTTT
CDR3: CAWSGSNTIYF

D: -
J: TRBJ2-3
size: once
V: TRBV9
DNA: TGTGCCAGCAGCGTAGCTACTCCGGGGGTGCTCCCCGTCAACACAGATACGCAGTATTTT
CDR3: CASSVATPGVLPVNTDTQYF

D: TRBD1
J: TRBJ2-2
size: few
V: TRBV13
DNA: TGTGCCAGCAGCTTACGGGGACAGGGCCGGGAGCTGTTTTTT
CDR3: CASSLRGQGRELFF

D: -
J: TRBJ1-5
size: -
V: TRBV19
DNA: TGTGCCAGTACCTTTACGGTAGGTGGCGGAAATAGCAATCAGCCCCAGCATTTT
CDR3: CASTFTVGGGNSNQPQHF

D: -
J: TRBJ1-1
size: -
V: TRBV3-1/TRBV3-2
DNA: TGTGCCAGCAGCCAAGTACGGGGACATACTATGGCTGAAGCTTTCTTT
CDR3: CASSQVRGHTMAEAFF

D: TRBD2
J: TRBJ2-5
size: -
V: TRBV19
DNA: TGTGCCAGTGGGATAGCGGGGGGTTCAGAGACCCAGTACTTC
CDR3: CASGIAGGSETQYF

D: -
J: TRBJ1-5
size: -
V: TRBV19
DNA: TGTGCCAGTAGTAGGGCGGATAGCAATCAGCCCCAGCATTTT
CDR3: CASSRADSNQPQHF

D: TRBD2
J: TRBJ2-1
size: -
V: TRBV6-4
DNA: TGTGCCAGCAGTGACGTGCTAGCGGGTGAACACAATGAGCAGTTCTTC
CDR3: CASSDVLAGEHNEQFF

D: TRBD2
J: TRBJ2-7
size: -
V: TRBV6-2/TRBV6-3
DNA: TGTGCCAGCAGGCCTTGGACTAGCGGATCGGGGGAGCAGTACTTC
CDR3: CASRPWTSGSGEQYF

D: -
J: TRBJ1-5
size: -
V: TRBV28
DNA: TGTGCCAGCAGTTCAGTCGGGGGGAGCAATCAGCCCCAGCATTTT
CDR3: CASSSVGGSNQPQHF

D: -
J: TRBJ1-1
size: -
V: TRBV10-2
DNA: TGCGCCAGCAGTGAGCGCCAGAAAAGGACTGAAGCTTTCTTT
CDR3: CASSERQKRTEAFF

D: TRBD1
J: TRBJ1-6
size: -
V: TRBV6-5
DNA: TGTGCCAGCAGCCCCGGACAGGGCTATAATTCACCCCTCCACTTT
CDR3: CASSPGQGYNSPLHF

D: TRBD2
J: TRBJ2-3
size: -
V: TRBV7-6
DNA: TGTGCCAGCAGCTTACTAGCGGGGGGGTCGGATACGCAGTATTTT
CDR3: CASSLLAGGSDTQYF

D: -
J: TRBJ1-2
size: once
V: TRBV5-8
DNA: TGTGCCAGCAGCTTGGGACTACAAAGGCACGGCTACACCTTC
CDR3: CASSLGLQRHGYTF

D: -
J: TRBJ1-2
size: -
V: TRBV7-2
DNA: TGTGCCAGCAGCCCCCGGACCAAGGGTTTGGCCAATTTTGGCTATGGCTACACCTTC
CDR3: CASSPRTKGLANFGYGYTF

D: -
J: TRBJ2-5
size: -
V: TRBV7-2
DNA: TGTGCCAGCAGCTTAGCCAGAGGGGACCGAGAGACCCAGTACTTC
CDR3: CASSLARGDRETQYF

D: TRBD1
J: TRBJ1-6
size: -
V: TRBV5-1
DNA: TGCGCCAGCAGCTTGGCCGCGGACAGGGAACAATCACCCCTCCACTTT
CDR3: CASSLAADREQSPLHF

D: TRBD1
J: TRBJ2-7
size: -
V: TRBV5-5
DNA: TGTGCCAGCAGCTTGGATGGGACAGGGGTCGGCGAGCAGTACTTC
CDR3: CASSLDGTGVGEQYF

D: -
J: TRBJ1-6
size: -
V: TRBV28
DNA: TGTGCCAGCAGTTCTGGTGGTAGAAATTCACCCCTCCACTTT
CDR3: CASSSGGRNSPLHF

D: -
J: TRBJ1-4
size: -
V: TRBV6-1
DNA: TGTGCCAGCAGTGACAGGGGTGGGGATGAAAAACTGTTTTTT
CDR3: CASSDRGGDEKLFF

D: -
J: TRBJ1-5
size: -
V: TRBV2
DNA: TGTGCCAGCAGTGATAGTTCGTTTCCGCCCCAGCATTTT
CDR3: CASSDSSFPPQHF

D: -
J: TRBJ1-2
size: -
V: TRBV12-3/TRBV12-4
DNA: TGTGCCAGCAGTTTAGTAGGAGGGATGGGCTACACCTTC
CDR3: CASSLVGGMGYTF